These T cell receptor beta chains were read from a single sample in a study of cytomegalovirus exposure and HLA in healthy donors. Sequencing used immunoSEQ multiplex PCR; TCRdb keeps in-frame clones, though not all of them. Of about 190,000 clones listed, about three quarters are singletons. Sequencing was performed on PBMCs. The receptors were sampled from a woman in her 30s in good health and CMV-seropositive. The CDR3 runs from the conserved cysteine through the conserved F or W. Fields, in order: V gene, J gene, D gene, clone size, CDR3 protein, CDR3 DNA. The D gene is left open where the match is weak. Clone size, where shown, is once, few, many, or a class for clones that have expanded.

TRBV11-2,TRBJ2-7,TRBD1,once,CASSLPYGTGSYEQYF,TGTGCCAGCAGCCTTCCTTATGGGACAGGGTCCTACGAGCAGTACTTC
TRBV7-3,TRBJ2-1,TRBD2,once,CASSGGGGAGGQFF,TGTGCCAGCAGCGGCGGGGGGGGTGCAGGAGGGCAGTTCTTC
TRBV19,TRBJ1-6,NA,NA,CASSPKSSYNSPLHF,TGTGCCAGTAGCCCTAAGAGCTCCTATAATTCACCCCTCCACTTT
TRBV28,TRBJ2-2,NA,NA,CASSSPGLHGELFF,TGTGCCAGCAGTTCACCGGGACTTCACGGGGAGCTGTTTTTT
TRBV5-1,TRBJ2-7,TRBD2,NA,CASSWTFGTSGSPNLFEQYF,TGCGCCAGCAGCTGGACGTTCGGGACTAGCGGGAGTCCTAATCTCTTCGAGCAGTACTTC
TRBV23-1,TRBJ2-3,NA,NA,CASTQSKGYTDTQYF,TGCGCCAGCACTCAGTCAAAGGGGTACACAGATACGCAGTATTTT
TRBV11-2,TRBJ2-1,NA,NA,CASTTGAGINNEQFF,TGTGCCAGCACCACAGGTGCGGGGATCAACAATGAGCAGTTCTTC
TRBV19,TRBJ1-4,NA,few,CASSIGQSNEKLFF,TGTGCCAGTAGTATTGGACAGAGTAATGAAAAACTGTTTTTT
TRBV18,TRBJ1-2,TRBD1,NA,CASSQRSGGTYNYGYTF,TGTGCCAGCTCACAACGATCAGGGGGAACCTATAACTATGGCTACACCTTC
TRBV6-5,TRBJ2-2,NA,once,CASSYPLRVSGELFF,TGTGCCAGCAGTTACCCATTGCGGGTATCCGGGGAGCTGTTTTTT
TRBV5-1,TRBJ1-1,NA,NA,CASSLIFPGENTEAFF,TGCGCCAGCAGCTTGATTTTCCCCGGGGAGAACACTGAAGCTTTCTTT
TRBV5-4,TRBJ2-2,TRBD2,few,CASSLAAGGGAGELFF,TGTGCCAGCAGCTTGGCGGCGGGAGGAGGGGCCGGGGAGCTGTTTTTT
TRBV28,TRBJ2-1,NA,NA,CASARSRVGRNEQFF,TGTGCCAGCGCCCGGTCGAGGGTCGGCAGGAATGAGCAGTTCTTC
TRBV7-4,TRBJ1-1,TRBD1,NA,CANLSPGQGAVNTEAFF,TGTGCCAATTTAAGCCCAGGCCAGGGGGCTGTGAACACTGAAGCTTTCTTT
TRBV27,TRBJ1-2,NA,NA,CASSLSSGFGYTF,TGTGCCAGCAGTTTATCATCAGGGTTTGGCTACACCTTC
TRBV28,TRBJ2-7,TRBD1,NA,CASSSHPGTGVYEQYF,TGTGCCAGCAGTTCCCATCCCGGGACAGGGGTGTACGAGCAGTACTTC
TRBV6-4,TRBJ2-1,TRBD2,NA,CASSRAGGTYNEQFF,TGTGCCAGCAGCCGGGCGGGAGGCACCTACAATGAGCAGTTCTTC
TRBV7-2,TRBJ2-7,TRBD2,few,CASSLQGLAATPYEQYF,TGTGCCAGCAGCCTACAGGGACTAGCGGCCACGCCCTACGAGCAGTACTTC
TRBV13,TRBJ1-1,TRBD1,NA,CASSAGTGGPEAFF,TGTGCCAGCAGCGCCGGGACAGGGGGCCCTGAGGCTTTCTTT
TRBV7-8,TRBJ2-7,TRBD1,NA,CASSHRDRGNEQYF,TGTGCCAGCAGCCACCGGGACAGGGGTAACGAGCAGTACTTC
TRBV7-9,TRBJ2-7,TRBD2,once,CASSQLASYEQYF,TGTGCCAGCAGCCAACTAGCGTCCTACGAGCAGTACTTC
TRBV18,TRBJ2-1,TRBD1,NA,CASSPRQGADNEQFF,TGTGCCAGCTCACCACGGCAGGGGGCAGACAATGAGCAGTTCTTC